This T cell receptor beta chain emerged from a study of Tregs in tolerant kidney transplant recipients. Only in-frame clones appear in the TCRdb table, and some are missing; sequencing was by immunoSEQ multiplex PCR. The sample yields about 110,000 clones, nearly 90% seen once. Sequencing was performed on CD4+ T cells from blood, taken before the transplant. The source is a human donor who received a combined kidney and bone marrow transplant.

CDR3 DNA: TGCAGCGTTGAAGGGACAGCGCTCAGGGCCACCTTC. Amino acid sequence: CSVEGTALRATF. The chain has TRBV29-1 and TRBJ1-2, with TRBD1 as a possible D gene (6 bases). This CDR3 has 12 residues. Deletions cut 1 base from V and 13 bases from J, with 16 bases between. In germline, CDR1 is SQVTM, CDR2 ANQGSEA.